This T cell receptor beta chain was captured in a study of molecular identifiers for immune sequencing clone quantification (dated by TCRdb to the late 2010s). Regarding the complete study: For a replicate experiment, RNA from roughly 21,000 or 96,000 naive CD8 T cells was divided into five aliquots, of which four were sequenced. CD8 T cells were used in a methods study to benchmark molecular-identifier clustering-based TCR repertoire sequencing (MIDCIRS) and TCR RNA copy counting. General findings and caveats noted by the study authors: Clones above 20 RNA copies held over 99% of molecules in CMV-specific effector cells but under 1% in naive cells. The naive libraries included spiked-in Jurkat TCR RNA (roughly 9 copies' worth), and this RNA is not part of the donor repertoire. Modeling gave about three recovered TCR RNA copies per cell versus approximately 11 by digital PCR, implying approximately 30% capture efficiency. Identical TCR molecules sharing a barcode could cause highly expanded clone sizes to be underestimated. Even against a background of some 1 million naive CD8 T cells, spiked-in Jurkat TCR RNA amounting to a single cell's worth was reported to be detectable. When barcode sub-clustering was not used, chimeric consensus sequences inflated TCR diversity, with chimeras reaching as high as 47%.

Libraries of naive CD8 T cells were built from anywhere between roughly 20,000 and 1,100,000 sorted cells, with 10%, 30% or 50% of the purified RNA used. Naive CD8 T cells, defined as CD8+CD4-CCR7+CD45RA+, were FACS-sorted into RLT Plus buffer on a BD FACSAria II. To test detection sensitivity, Jurkat RNA equal to ten TCR copies was added to samples of about 20,000-1,000,000 naive CD8 T cells. Enrichment of CD8 T cells was performed with RosetteSep CD8+ T Cell Enrichment Cocktail and Ficoll-Paque, after which ACK red cell lysis was carried out. The library came from PCR. TCRdb records NextSeq 500 as the sequencer. Bulk TCR libraries were prepared as previously described, using TCR primers listed in Table S5. Total RNA was purified with the Qiagen AllPrep DNA/RNA kit. Reads from multiple sequencing runs of the same library were pooled before analysis. Regarding the original processing steps: Reads were retained only if an exact TCR constant sequence was present, and the retained reads were trimmed to 150 nt and grouped according to their 12-nt molecular barcodes. Reads within each barcode group were sub-clustered using a 15% Levenshtein threshold, and quality-weighted consensus sequences were constructed for each RNA molecule. Non-functional sequences were removed, as were lower-count sequences one edit away from another. Based on a fit of two negative binomial distributions, barcode sub-clusters having less than 20% of the maximum read count were discarded. TCRdb trimmed public reads at Q25 via fastp, called clones via MiXCR and kept in-frame beta chains. Merged by CDR3 protein, the rows form single entries marked with the most common genes and DNA. TCRdb's processing, not the study's, gives the V and J calls here. The sample has around 460,000 distinct CDR3 sequences on record, under 30% of them singletons. Clones ranked in the top ten supply 0.7% to 0.9% of the sample.

CDR3 length: 14 amino acids, cysteine to phenylalanine. Of all the DNA, just the CDR3 is kept, 42 bases in frame from base 1. Looking up the germline V gene yields CDR1 SGHVS and CDR2 FNYEAQ. Trimming removed 1 base from V and 3 bases from J, leaving 10 bases between the germline ends. On this clonotype: Its antigen specificity is not known. There are no base qualities to consult, and no much larger clone falls within one base.

Sequenced: naive CD8+ T cells from blood, with Jurkat cell RNA spiked in. The label giving this sample's cell subset or site can be read as: FACS-sorted CD8+CD4-CCR7+CD45RA+ naive T cells. The sequence is built from TRBV7-6 and TRBJ2-7; the D gene assignment is ambiguous. This TCR was sampled from a human donor in good health. Some libraries in this study had Jurkat cell RNA spiked in. Read as DNA, the sequence is TGTGCCAGCAGCTTAGGTGACAACTACTACGAGCAGTACTTC. It translates to CASSLGDNYYEQYF.